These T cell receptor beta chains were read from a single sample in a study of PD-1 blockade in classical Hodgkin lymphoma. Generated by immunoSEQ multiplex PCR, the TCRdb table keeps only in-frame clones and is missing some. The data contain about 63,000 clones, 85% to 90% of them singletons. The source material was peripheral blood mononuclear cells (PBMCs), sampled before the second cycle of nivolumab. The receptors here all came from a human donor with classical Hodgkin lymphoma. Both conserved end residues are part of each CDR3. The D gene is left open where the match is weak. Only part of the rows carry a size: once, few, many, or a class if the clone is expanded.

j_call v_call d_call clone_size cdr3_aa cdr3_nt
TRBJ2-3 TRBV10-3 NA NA CAISDRTSGTDTQYF TGTGCCATCAGTGACCGGACCTCAGGCACAGATACGCAGTATTTT
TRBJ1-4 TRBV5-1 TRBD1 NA CASSPTGNNEKLFF TGCGCCAGCAGCCCGACAGGGAATAATGAAAAACTGTTTTTT
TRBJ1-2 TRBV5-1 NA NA CASSLDSWGYTF TGCGCCAGCTCACTCGACTCCTGGGGCTACACCTTC
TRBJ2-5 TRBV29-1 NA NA CSVEITSFQETQYF TGCAGCGTTGAAATTACTAGTTTCCAAGAGACCCAGTACTTC
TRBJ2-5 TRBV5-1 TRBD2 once CASSPQWGGQETQYF TGCGCCAGCAGCCCTCAGTGGGGGGGACAAGAGACCCAGTACTTC
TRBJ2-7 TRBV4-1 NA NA CASSQVRVGYEQYF TGCGCCAGCAGCCAAGTAAGGGTGGGGTACGAGCAGTACTTC
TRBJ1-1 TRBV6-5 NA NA CASSYLTEEAFF TGTGCCAGCAGTTACTTGACAGAAGAAGCTTTCTTT
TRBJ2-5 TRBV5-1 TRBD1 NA CASSLDSQGTETQYF TGCGCCAGCAGCTTGGACTCACAGGGGACAGAGACCCAGTACTTC
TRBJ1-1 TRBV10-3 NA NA CAISDRGGVDTEAFF TGTGCCATCAGTGACCGCGGGGGGGTGGACACTGAAGCTTTCTTT
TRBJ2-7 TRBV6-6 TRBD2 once CASTGGFDEQYF TGTGCCAGCACGGGGGGTTTCGACGAGCAGTACTTC
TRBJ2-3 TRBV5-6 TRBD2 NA CASSLAGPNGDTQYF TGTGCCAGCAGTTTAGCGGGGCCGAATGGAGATACGCAGTATTTT
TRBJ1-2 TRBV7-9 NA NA CASSLEVINPGYTF TGTGCCAGCAGCTTAGAAGTCATCAACCCGGGCTACACCTTC
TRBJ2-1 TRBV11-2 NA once CASSLGSWGTYNEQFF TGTGCCAGCAGCTTAGGCTCCTGGGGGACTTACAATGAGCAGTTCTTC
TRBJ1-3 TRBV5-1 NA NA CASSGTRGGNTIYF TGCGCCAGCAGCGGGACTCGAGGAGGAAACACCATATATTTT
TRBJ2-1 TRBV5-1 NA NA CASYVAGYNEQFF TGCGCCAGCTATGTGGCAGGCTACAATGAGCAGTTCTTC
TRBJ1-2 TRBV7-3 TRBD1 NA CASSLRGQGAEGYTF TGTGCCAGCAGCTTAAGGGGACAGGGGGCGGAGGGCTACACCTTC
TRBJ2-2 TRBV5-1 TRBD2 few CASTPLAGGSAGELFF TGCGCCAGCACGCCTTTAGCGGGGGGGTCCGCCGGGGAGCTGTTTTTT
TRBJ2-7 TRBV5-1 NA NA CASSPEVGGPYEQYF TGCGCCAGCAGCCCAGAGGTGGGGGGCCCCTACGAGCAGTACTTC
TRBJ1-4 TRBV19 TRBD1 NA CASSVTGVGEKLFF TGTGCCAGTAGTGTGACAGGGGTGGGGGAAAAACTGTTTTTT
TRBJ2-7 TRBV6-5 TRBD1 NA CASTRTGRSYEQYF TGTGCCAGCACCCGGACAGGTCGTTCCTACGAGCAGTACTTC
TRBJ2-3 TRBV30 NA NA CAWSPSGADTQYF TGTGCCTGGTCGCCAAGTGGCGCAGATACGCAGTATTTT
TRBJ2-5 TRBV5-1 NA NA CASSSNRIQETQYF TGCGCCAGCAGCTCGAACAGGATCCAAGAGACCCAGTACTTC
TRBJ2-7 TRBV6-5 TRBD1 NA CASSGRDRGIYEQYF TGTGCCAGCAGTGGTAGGGACAGGGGTATCTACGAGCAGTACTTC
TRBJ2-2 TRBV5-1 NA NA CASRKTGFPGELFF TGCGCCAGCAGGAAGACGGGTTTTCCCGGGGAGCTGTTTTTT
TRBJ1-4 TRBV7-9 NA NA CASSFQGPGSVEKLFF TGTGCCAGCAGCTTTCAGGGGCCAGGCTCCGTAGAAAAACTGTTTTTT
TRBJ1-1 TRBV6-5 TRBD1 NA CGARGPNTEAFF TGTGGAGCCAGGGGGCCGAACACTGAAGCTTTCTTT
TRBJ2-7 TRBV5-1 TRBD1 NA CASSSGQGIYEQYF TGCGCCAGCAGCTCGGGACAGGGAATCTACGAGCAGTACTTC
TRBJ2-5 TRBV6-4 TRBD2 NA CASSEVGELAEETQYF TGTGCCAGCAGTGAGGTAGGGGAACTAGCGGAAGAGACCCAGTACTTC
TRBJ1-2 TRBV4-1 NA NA CASSQDRKAVARRDGYTF TGCGCCAGCAGCCAAGATAGGAAGGCAGTTGCCCGCCGGGATGGCTACACCTTC
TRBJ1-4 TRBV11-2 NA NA CASSLVSQGGEKLFF TGTGCCAGCAGCTTAGTGTCCCAAGGGGGTGAAAAACTGTTTTTT
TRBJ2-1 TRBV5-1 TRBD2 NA CASSLAPSGGAYEQFF TGCGCCAGCAGCTTGGCTCCTAGCGGGGGGGCCTATGAGCAGTTCTTC
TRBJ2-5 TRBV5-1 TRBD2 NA CASSAPAGEETQYF TGCGCCAGCAGCGCTCCAGCGGGGGAGGAGACCCAGTACTTC
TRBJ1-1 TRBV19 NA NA CAGRGGEAFF TGTGCCGGAAGAGGGGGAGAAGCTTTCTTT
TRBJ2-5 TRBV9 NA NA CASSVARGGEQETQYF TGTGCCAGCAGCGTAGCTAGGGGCGGAGAGCAAGAGACCCAGTACTTC
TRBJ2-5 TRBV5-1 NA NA CASSLQGSETQYF TGCGCCAGCAGCTTGCAGGGCTCAGAGACCCAGTACTTC
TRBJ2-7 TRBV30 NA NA CAYKLDRFYEQYF TGTGCCTACAAATTGGACCGTTTCTACGAGCAGTACTTC
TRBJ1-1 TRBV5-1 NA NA CASNLKGQGSTEAFF TGCGCCAGCAACCTTAAGGGGCAGGGGAGCACTGAAGCTTTCTTT
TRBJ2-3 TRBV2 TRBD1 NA CASSERGQGTDTQYF TGTGCCAGCAGTGAACGGGGACAGGGAACAGATACGCAGTATTTT
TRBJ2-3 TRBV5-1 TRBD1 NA CASSRTGGGTDTQYF TGCGCCAGCAGCCGGACAGGGGGCGGCACAGATACGCAGTATTTT
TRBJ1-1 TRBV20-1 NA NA CSASSSSEAFF TGCAGTGCCTCCTCAAGCTCTGAAGCTTTCTTT
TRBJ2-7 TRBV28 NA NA CASSPLGEPYEQYF TGTGCCAGCAGTCCCCTGGGGGAGCCGTACGAGCAGTACTTC
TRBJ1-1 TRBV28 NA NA CASSFSGNTEAFF TGTGCCAGCAGTTTCAGCGGGAACACTGAAGCTTTCTTT
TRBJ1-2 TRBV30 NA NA CAWGGYGYTF TGTGCCTGGGGAGGTTATGGCTACACCTTC
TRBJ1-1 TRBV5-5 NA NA CASSSSVGNTEAFF TGTGCCAGCAGCTCAAGCGTGGGGAACACTGAAGCTTTCTTT
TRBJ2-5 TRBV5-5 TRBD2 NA CASSWRTSGGARETQYF TGTGCCAGCAGCTGGCGGACTAGCGGGGGGGCTAGGGAGACCCAGTACTTC
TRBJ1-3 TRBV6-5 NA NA CASSYSNEGNTIYF TGTGCCAGCAGTTACTCGAACGAAGGAAACACCATATATTTT
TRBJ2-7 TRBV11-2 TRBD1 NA CASSLRQGGVYEQYF TGTGCCAGCAGCTTAAGACAGGGGGGTGTCTACGAGCAGTACTTC
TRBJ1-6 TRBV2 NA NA CASSDFHRDNSPLHF TGTGCCAGCAGTGATTTTCACAGGGATAATTCACCCCTCCACTTT
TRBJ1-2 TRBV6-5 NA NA CASSYSFSGDGYTF TGTGCCAGCAGTTACTCTTTTTCCGGGGATGGCTACACCTTC
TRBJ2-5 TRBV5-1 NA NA CASRMGPGETQYF TGCGCCAGCAGGATGGGCCCAGGAGAGACCCAGTACTTC
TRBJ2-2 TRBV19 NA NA CASSISGPGWTGELFF TGTGCCAGTAGTATATCCGGGCCAGGGTGGACCGGGGAGCTGTTTTTT
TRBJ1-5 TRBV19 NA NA CASSRGVSNQPQHF TGTGCCAGTAGTAGAGGGGTTAGCAATCAGCCCCAGCATTTT
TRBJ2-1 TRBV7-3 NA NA CASSFGPSNEQFF TGTGCCAGCAGCTTCGGACCGAGCAATGAGCAGTTCTTC
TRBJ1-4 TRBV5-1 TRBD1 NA CASSFTGQSNEKLFF TGCGCCAGCAGCTTTACGGGACAGTCAAATGAAAAACTGTTTTTT